This T cell receptor beta chain was sequenced during a study of radiation and T cells in renal cell carcinoma. Turning to the study itself: Nephrectomy followed 15 Gy stereotactic body radiation by 4 weeks.

This clone appeared a single time. The target antigen is unknown. Regarding time point: baseline pretreatment blood. Treatment given: 15 Gy SBRT to primary tumor, nephrectomy 4 weeks later. The repertoire was sequenced with immunoSEQ multiplex PCR; TCRdb's copy has only in-frame clones and lacks some. The sample has roughly 100,000 clones, 82% seen once. Regarding the study as a whole: No pretreatment tumor biopsies were available for baseline clonotypes.

The CDR3 consists of 14 residues. Germline V gene lookup returns CDR1 SGHNT and CDR2 YYREEE (reference sequence). The V end lost 4 bases, the J end lost 4 bases, and 13 bases lay between the germline ends. The specimen comprised blood, sampled from a patient whose treatment included radiotherapy and nephrectomy. This sequence was found in a man aged 55 to 70 with renal cell carcinoma. The chain joins TRBV5-4 to TRBJ2-3; TRBD2 might be the D (6 bases). The CDR3, as DNA: TGTGCCAGCAGCCCGAGGGAGGCCCCAGATACGCAGTATTTT. It translates to CASSPREAPDTQYF.